This paragraph reports one TCR beta chain. Its antigen is not known. The data are from a study of shared clonotypes between healthy human individuals. Study-wide background: The plates for each donor numbered three CD4 naive, three CD4 memory, two CD8 naive and one CD8 memory.

This CDR3 region has 14 residues. The germline gives CDR1 SGHNT, CDR2 YYREEE (reference sequence). Between the trimmed V and J ends, which lost 0 bases and 1 base, there was a span of 7 bases. Study outcomes and limitations: Clonotypes shared by all four sorted-subset donors had higher generation probabilities than non-shared clonotypes.

As processed by the authors: ImmunoSEQ junction-only sequences lacked quality scores, so their filtering differed. Generated by immunoSEQ multiplex PCR, the TCRdb table keeps only in-frame clones and is missing some. D and trimming were read from the DNA, whereas the V and J calls and clone size are those reported in that table. The sample includes under 600,000 clones, more than 95% of them seen just once. The sequence derives from a woman in her 30s in good health. This chain links TRBV5-4 with TRBJ2-5; unclear D gene. Sequencing used naive CD4+ T cells sorted from blood. Regarding subset: CD45RA+ positively selected. CDR3 residues: CASSLAAVQETQYF. The CDR3 nucleotides read TGTGCCAGCAGCTTGGCCGCAGTCCAAGAGACCCAGTACTTC.